This T cell receptor beta chain emerged from a study of long-term antiretroviral therapy in people with HIV. Notes on the study in general: Adherence to ART, viral resistance and therapy changes lacked any data.

Survey-level resolution applied to immunoSEQ assay v3.0. Repertoires were generated with immunoSEQ multiplex PCR, while TCRdb's copy carries only in-frame clones and drops some. The profile covers approximately 18,000 clones, with 60% to 85% appearing a single time and about 15% taken by the ten largest. Turning to this clone: Its antigen remains unknown.

This TCR derives from a man between 25 and 39 years old with HIV. The input for sequencing was unsorted PBMCs, taken less than 2.2 years before starting antiretroviral therapy.

CDR3 sequence (DNA): TGTGCCAGCAGCTTCTCAGGAGGGACGCTAAAAGAGACCCAGTACTTC. The encoded protein is CASSFSGGTLKETQYF. This chain connects TRBV5-4 to TRBJ2-5; D may be TRBD2 (6 bases). Trimming removed 2 bases at V and 3 bases at J, with 17 bases between. The V gene's germline CDR1 is SGHNT and CDR2 YYREEE (reference sequence). The CDR3 contains 16 residues.